The 16 T cell receptor beta chains listed next were all sequenced from one sample in a study of early T cells in non-severe SARS-CoV-2 infection. TCRdb itself ran the 5' RACE reads through MiXCR, one entry per CDR3 protein. Altogether tens of thousands of distinct CDR3 sequences are present, about 6.4% being singletons, with the ten largest covering 5.8%. The material sequenced was whole blood, taken at baseline. Receptors originate from an adult who was a healthcare worker with PCR-confirmed SARS-CoV-2 infection or an uninfected control (not recorded which).

There are many counts of this clonotype. The chain uses TRBV6-6 and TRBJ1-6; tentatively, D is TRBD1 (5 bases). Germline CDR1 and CDR2: MNHNY and SVGAGI (reference sequence). The V gene lost 7 bases and the J gene lost 8 bases, with 12 bases spanning the gap. This CDR3 is 13 amino acids long. CDR3 coding DNA: TGTGCCAGCACCAGGGACGTGTATTCACCCCTCCACTTT. Translation gives CASTRDVYSPLHF.

The chain carries TRBV4-3 and TRBJ1-1; a weak D match, TRBD1 (5 bases). The CDR3 is 16 amino acids. Germline CDR1 is LGHNA and CDR2 is YSLEER. Trimming shortened V by 1 base and J by 2 bases, and 14 bases separated the two germline ends. The CDR3 loop is CASSQVRGTLNTEAFF. CDR3 DNA sequence: TGCGCCAGCAGCCAAGTACGCGGGACGTTAAACACTGAAGCTTTCTTT.

The rearrangement uses TRBV21-1 and TRBJ1-5; the DNA was not used to check the table's D call, TRBD1. TRBV21-1 is a documented pseudogene. The CDR3 consists of 16 residues. This CDR3 reads CASSKEGGDSNQPQHF. The CDR3 DNA follows: TGTGCCAGCAGCAAAGAGGGGGGGGATAGCAATCAGCCCCAGCATTTT.

The chain couples TRBV19 to TRBJ1-2, with D unresolved. V lost 7 bases to trimming and J lost 8 bases, with 20 bases between them. The CDR3 is 14 amino acids. Germline CDR1 is LNHDA and CDR2 is SQIVND (reference sequence). The CDR3 loop reads CASNPYGGLGGYTF. DNA of the CDR3: TGTGCCAGTAACCCGTACGGAGGACTTGGGGGCTACACCTTC.

This clonotype was counted only a few times. The rearrangement joins TRBV30 to TRBJ2-1, with TRBD2 as a possible D gene (6 bases). CDR1 and CDR2 (germline): GTSNPN, SVGIG (reference sequence). The CDR3 is 16 residues long. Trimming left V 0 bases short and J 4 bases short, with 16 bases between. The CDR3 sequence is CAWSVPAGLTYNEQFF. In DNA form, the CDR3 reads TGTGCCTGGAGTGTCCCGGCGGGACTGACTTACAATGAGCAGTTCTTC. Full variable domain (missing parts from reference TRBV30 and TRBJ2-1): SQTIHQWPATLVQPVGSPLSLECTVEGTSNPNLYWYRQAAGRGLQLLFYSVGIGQISSEVPQNLSASRPQDRQFILSSKKLLLSDSGFYLCAWSVPAGLTYNEQFFGPGTRLTVL.

The rearrangement uses TRBV3-1 and TRBJ2-1; TRBD1 or TRBD2 may be the D gene (6 bases each). Germline V gene data show CDR1 as LGHDT and CDR2 as YNNKEL (reference sequence). The ends were cut back, 7 bases at V and 4 bases at J, with 20 bases in the middle. The CDR3 covers 16 residues. The CDR3 region is CASMGLRGGLYNEQFF. The CDR3 nucleotides are TGTGCCAGCATGGGTTTAAGAGGGGGGCTATACAATGAGCAGTTCTTC.

Ten or more counts support this clonotype. The chain combines TRBV7-2 with TRBJ1-6, with D unresolved. Trimming stripped 4 bases from V and 7 bases from J, with 14 bases between. The germline V gene has CDR1 SGHTA and CDR2 FQGNSA. CDR3 length: 15 residues. The CDR3 DNA reads TGTGCCAGCAGCTCAAATCAGGCGACGAATTCACCCCTCCACTTT. Translated: CASSSNQATNSPLHF. The whole variable domain, filled in from reference TRBV7-2 and TRBJ1-6, reads GAGVSQSPSNKVTEKGKDVELRCDPISGHTALYWYRQSLGQGLEFLIYFQGNSAPDKSGLPSDRFSAERTGGSVSTLTIQRTQQEDSAVYLCASSSNQATNSPLHFGNGTRLTVT.

This clonotype was detected ten times or more. V and J are TRBV30 and TRBJ2-4; 9 positions match TRBD1. The germline V gene encodes CDR1 GTSNPN and CDR2 SVGIG (reference sequence). The CDR3 has 12 residues. With V trimmed by 3 bases and J by 11 bases, 5 bases remained unmatched. The CDR3 loop is CAWRGTGRLQYF. The CDR3 coding sequence is TGTGCCTGGAGGGGGACAGGGCGACTTCAGTACTTC. The whole variable domain, remainder taken from reference TRBV30 and TRBJ2-4, is SQTIHQWPATLVQPVGSPLSLECTVEGTSNPNLYWYRQAAGRGLQLLFYSVGIGQISSEVPQNLSASRPQDRQFILSSKKLLLSDSGFYLCAWRGTGRLQYFGAGTRLSVL.

CDR3 protein: CSVEWGVYGYTF. In DNA form, the CDR3 reads TGCAGCGTTGAATGGGGGGTGTATGGCTACACCTTC. V and J are TRBV29-1 and TRBJ1-2; D might be TRBD1 (5 bases). The CDR3 runs to 12 residues. V lost 2 bases and J lost 5, with 9 bases in between. Germline lookup yields CDR1 SQVTM and CDR2 ANQGSEA.

This clonotype was seen ten or more times. The chain recombines TRBV12-3 or TRBV12-4 with TRBJ1-2; a possible D gene is TRBD1 (5 bases). The CDR3 runs to 16 residues. Trimming took off 3 bases at V and 6 bases at J, with 20 bases between the two ends. Here the CDR3 DNA reads TGTGCCAGCAGTTTCCACCGGGACTCCGGGCGCCATGGCTACACCTTC. Protein: CASSFHRDSGRHGYTF.

In this sample, this clonotype turned up many times. The rearrangement links TRBV12-3 or TRBV12-4 to TRBJ2-4; D assignment may be TRBD1 or TRBD2 (5 bases each). V was pared by 6 bases and J by 1 base, with 13 bases between. This CDR3 contains 15 residues. DNA of the CDR3: TGTGCCAGCAGGCCGGCCCGGGACGCCAAAAACATTCAGTACTTC. Its translation: CASRPARDAKNIQYF.

This clonotype was recorded many times. The chain links TRBV4-2 to TRBJ1-2, with 9 bases aligning to TRBD1. CDR3 length equals 15 residues. Germline CDR1 and CDR2: LGHNA and YNFKEQ. V lost 5 bases, J lost 6 bases, and 10 bases stayed unmatched. CDR3 in DNA: TGTGCCAGCAGCTTCACAACAGGGGGCGAGGATGGCTACACCTTC. This translates into CASSFTTGGEDGYTF.

In its sample, this clonotype was seen many times. The chain joins TRBV28 to TRBJ1-1; D ambiguous. The length of the CDR3 is 16 residues. The V gene's germline CDR1 is MDHEN and CDR2 SYDVKM. Trimming shortened V by 4 bases and J by 1 base, and 16 bases separated the two germline ends. The CDR3: CASSSPSEGWNTEAFF. CDR3 DNA sequence: TGTGCCAGCAGTTCCCCCAGTGAGGGTTGGAACACTGAAGCTTTCTTT.

This clonotype has only a few counts. The rearrangement joins TRBV5-1 to TRBJ1-1; D is uncertain. Trimming cost V 1 base and J 6 bases, with 10 bases left between them. This CDR3 region has 13 residues. From germline, CDR1 is SGHRS and CDR2 YFSETQ. The CDR3 region is CASSLIGGAEAFF. The CDR3 DNA is TGCGCCAGCAGCTTGATCGGTGGCGCTGAAGCTTTCTTT.

This clonotype has more than one count but fewer than ten. The chain uses TRBV7-9 and TRBJ2-3; D unclear. Germline loops: CDR1 SEHNR, CDR2 FQNEAQ (reference sequence). The CDR3 sequence is 11 residues long. The V end lost 3 bases, the J end lost 6 bases, and 4 bases lay between the germline ends. Here the CDR3 reads CASSLMDTQYF. CDR3 in DNA: TGTGCCAGCAGCTTGATGGATACGCAGTATTTT.

The chain combines TRBV7-6 with TRBJ2-5, with D tentatively TRBD1 or TRBD2 (5 bases each). V lost 2 bases and J lost 1, with 11 bases in between. Germline CDR1 and CDR2: SGHVS and FNYEAQ. The CDR3 is made up of 15 amino acids. For the CDR3, the DNA is TGTGCCAGCAGCTTAAGGGTGGGGACCCAAGAGACCCAGTACTTC. It yields the protein CASSLRVGTQETQYF.